This is a list of T cell receptor beta chains from one sample in a study of shared T cell receptors in the human thymus. The protocol was immunoSEQ multiplex PCR, while the TCRdb copy is restricted to in-frame clones and leaves out a portion. The data hold just under 550,000 clones, with approximately 80% observed a single time. The same data also went into a second study, on human thymus T cells.

Sequencing was performed on thymocytes. The receptors were gathered from a boy in the first two years of life with a congenital heart defect. The CDR3 runs from the conserved cysteine through the conserved F or W. The D gene is left open where the match is weak. The size entry is marked missing in some rows and otherwise reads once, few, many or a size class.

clone size,J gene,D gene,V gene,CDR3 protein,CDR3 DNA
-,TRBJ2-7,TRBD2,TRBV11-3,CASRHPSGSGHEQYF,TGTGCCAGCAGACATCCTAGCGGGAGCGGCCACGAGCAGTACTTC
-,TRBJ2-1,TRBD2,TRBV29-1,CSVERGSGRPYNEQFF,TGCAGCGTTGAAAGGGGTAGCGGGAGGCCCTACAATGAGCAGTTCTTC
-,TRBJ2-5,-,TRBV5-6,CASSTATDNQETQYF,TGTGCCAGCAGCACTGCGACAGACAACCAAGAGACCCAGTACTTC
-,TRBJ2-7,-,TRBV5-1,CASRVAVPPDEQYF,TGCGCCAGCAGGGTCGCGGTCCCTCCCGACGAGCAGTACTTC
-,TRBJ1-2,-,TRBV5-4,CASSPGGGSDTF,TGTGCCAGCAGCCCTGGGGGGGGCTCAGACACCTTC
-,TRBJ2-7,TRBD2,TRBV11-2,CASSSPGLAGDEQYF,TGTGCCAGCAGCTCGCCGGGACTAGCGGGAGACGAGCAGTACTTC
-,TRBJ2-2,TRBD2,TRBV13,CASSHRRKGGAGELFF,TGTGCCAGCAGCCACCGCCGAAAGGGAGGGGCCGGGGAGCTGTTTTTT
-,TRBJ2-3,-,TRBV4-3,CASSQDLGRDTQYF,TGCGCCAGCAGCCAAGATCTGGGGAGGGATACGCAGTATTTT
-,TRBJ2-4,TRBD1,TRBV7-8,CASSKDRDRAKNIQYF,TGTGCCAGCAGCAAAGACAGGGATCGAGCCAAAAACATTCAGTACTTC
-,TRBJ1-2,TRBD1,TRBV5-1,CASSLGGGQGRPNYGYTF,TGCGCCAGCAGCTTGGGGGGGGGACAGGGAAGACCTAACTATGGCTACACCTTC
once,TRBJ2-5,-,TRBV5-1,CASSPPQIPQETQYF,TGCGCCAGCAGCCCCCCTCAGATCCCCCAAGAGACCCAGTACTTC
-,TRBJ1-2,TRBD1,TRBV4-2,CASSQDGGGQGSGYGYTF,TGTGCCAGCAGCCAAGATGGTGGGGGACAGGGGAGCGGGTATGGCTACACCTTC
-,TRBJ2-1,TRBD2,TRBV27,CASSLGLAGGKFYNEQFF,TGTGCCAGCAGTTTAGGACTAGCGGGAGGAAAATTCTACAATGAGCAGTTCTTC
-,TRBJ2-4,-,TRBV6-5,CASSYSAGANIQYF,TGTGCCAGCAGTTACTCTGCGGGGGCTAACATTCAGTACTTC
once,TRBJ2-7,-,TRBV6-4,CASSPPQRQTYEQYF,TGTGCCAGCAGTCCCCCGCAGCGCCAGACTTACGAGCAGTACTTC
few,TRBJ1-1,-,TRBV5-6,CASSFTEDIYNTEAFF,TGTGCCAGCAGCTTTACTGAGGACATCTATAACACTGAAGCTTTCTTT
-,TRBJ2-3,TRBD2,TRBV27,CASSLTRASGNPDTQYF,TGTGCCAGCAGTTTAACCAGGGCTAGCGGGAATCCAGATACGCAGTATTTT
-,TRBJ2-1,TRBD2,TRBV4-2,CASSRGTSQTPPNNEQFF,TGTGCCAGCAGCCGCGGGACTAGTCAAACCCCTCCTAACAATGAGCAGTTCTTC
-,TRBJ2-7,TRBD1,TRBV18,CASSPPRQGAYEQYF,TGTGCCAGCTCACCACCGAGACAGGGGGCATACGAGCAGTACTTC
-,TRBJ1-2,-,TRBV4-3,CASSQEAGGYYGYTF,TGCGCCAGCAGCCAAGAAGCGGGCGGCTACTATGGCTACACCTTC
-,TRBJ2-7,-,TRBV27,CASSRSSANPYEQYF,TGTGCCAGCAGCCGGAGCAGCGCCAACCCCTACGAGCAGTACTTC